The TCR beta chain under discussion was sequenced for a study of neurological immune-mediated disorders. Study-wide results and limits: HTLV-1-associated myelopathy ranked highest for TCR clonal expansion and multiple sclerosis lowest, beneath healthy controls.

Many counts were recorded for this clonotype. As yet, its antigen is unknown. Trimming removed 11 bases at V and 2 bases at J, with 15 bases between. Per germline, CDR1 ENHRY and CDR2 SYGVKD. The CDR3 runs 13 residues. 5'RACE with 10-nucleotide random UMIs produced the cDNA. TCRdb used MiXCR to reprocess the 5' RACE reads, holding one entry per CDR3 protein. Among about 59,000 distinct CDR3 sequences listed, 24% were seen once. This sample's time point: technical triplicate 2. The study built unsorted libraries from 2 million PBMCs kept at -80 C. This sequence originates from a man between 60 and 75 years old with HTLV-1-associated myelopathy (HAM/TSP). V gene TRBV10-3 combines with J gene TRBJ2-5; D may be TRBD2 (5 bases). Sequences were obtained from PBMCs. Written as DNA, the CDR3 is TGTGCCGTAACGCAAGGGAGACAAGAGACCCAGTACTTC. Its translation: CAVTQGRQETQYF.